A selection of T cell receptor beta chains follows, all from one sample in a study of cytomegalovirus exposure and HLA in healthy donors. Assay: immunoSEQ multiplex PCR; the TCRdb copy retains only in-frame clones and omits some. The sample has 50,000 to 60,000 clones; 73% are singletons. The sequenced sample was PBMCs. Source of these receptors: a man between 18 and 35 years old in good health and CMV-seronegative. CDR3s include the opening cysteine and the closing phenylalanine or tryptophan. The order of the fields is J gene, clone size, D gene, V gene, CDR3 protein, CDR3 DNA. The D gene is left open where the match is weak. Rows may omit the clone size; those that give it use once, few, many or a size class.

j_gene: TRBJ2-1
abundance: once
d_gene: TRBD2
v_gene: TRBV9
CDR3aa: CASSVASGGLNEQFF
CDR3nt: TGTGCCAGCAGCGTAGCGAGCGGGGGGCTGAATGAGCAGTTCTTC

j_gene: TRBJ1-2
abundance: few
d_gene: NA
v_gene: TRBV14
CDR3aa: CASSQPRERGGYGYTF
CDR3nt: TGTGCCAGCAGCCAGCCCAGGGAGCGCGGGGGCTATGGCTACACCTTC

j_gene: TRBJ2-3
abundance: NA
d_gene: TRBD2
v_gene: TRBV5-1
CDR3aa: CASSLNSGRDSDTQYF
CDR3nt: TGCGCCAGCAGCTTGAATAGCGGGAGAGACTCAGATACGCAGTATTTT

j_gene: TRBJ2-1
abundance: NA
d_gene: TRBD1
v_gene: TRBV7-2
CDR3aa: CASVRDRGNNEQFF
CDR3nt: TGTGCCAGCGTCCGGGACAGGGGGAACAATGAGCAGTTCTTC

j_gene: TRBJ2-6
abundance: NA
d_gene: NA
v_gene: TRBV6-6
CDR3aa: CASSYGGAGANVLTF
CDR3nt: TGTGCCAGCAGTTACGGAGGGGCTGGGGCCAACGTCCTGACTTTC

j_gene: TRBJ2-1
abundance: NA
d_gene: TRBD2
v_gene: TRBV5-1
CDR3aa: CASSPPTLAGGDNEQFF
CDR3nt: TGCGCCAGCAGCCCCCCTACTCTAGCGGGAGGGGACAATGAGCAGTTCTTC

j_gene: TRBJ1-6
abundance: NA
d_gene: NA
v_gene: TRBV28
CDR3aa: CASSSLGGGDNSPLHF
CDR3nt: TGTGCCAGCAGTTCCCTGGGAGGGGGGGATAATTCACCCCTCCACTTT

j_gene: TRBJ2-7
abundance: NA
d_gene: NA
v_gene: TRBV28
CDR3aa: CASSFHGSYEQYF
CDR3nt: TGTGCCAGCAGTTTCCACGGGAGTTACGAGCAGTACTTC

j_gene: TRBJ2-5
abundance: once
d_gene: TRBD2
v_gene: TRBV6-5
CDR3aa: CASSFSGSRETQYF
CDR3nt: TGTGCCAGCAGTTTTAGCGGGAGTCGTGAGACCCAGTACTTC

j_gene: TRBJ1-6
abundance: NA
d_gene: NA
v_gene: TRBV7-9
CDR3aa: CASSRSGPAEVLHF
CDR3nt: TGTGCCAGCAGCAGATCCGGGCCGGCGGAGGTCCTCCACTTT